Listed below are T cell receptor beta chains from one sample, sequenced in a study of blood T cell repertoires in COVID-19. TCRdb keeps only in-frame clones here, not all; method: immunoSEQ multiplex PCR. The sample yields approximately 100,000 clones, 85% to 95% seen once. Sequencing was performed on peripheral blood. The receptors were sampled from a man between 50 and 59 years old with active COVID-19. Each CDR3 is given with its conserved first and last residue. D genes are given only for firm matches. Not every row has a clone size; where given, it reads once, few, many or a size class.

V,D,size,J,CDR3,DNA
TRBV19,TRBD2,NA,TRBJ2-1,CASSILLAGGPQDEQFF,TGTGCCAGTAGTATCCTTTTAGCGGGAGGGCCACAAGATGAGCAGTTCTTC
TRBV6-5,NA,NA,TRBJ2-3,CASKQDSWNTQYF,TGTGCCAGCAAACAAGACAGTTGGAATACGCAGTATTTT
TRBV6-5,TRBD2,NA,TRBJ2-2,CASSAGTSGAGELFF,TGTGCCAGCAGCGCCGGGACTAGCGGTGCCGGGGAGCTGTTTTTT
TRBV20-1,NA,many,TRBJ2-1,CSASELAVNEQFF,TGCAGTGCTAGTGAGCTAGCTGTAAATGAGCAGTTCTTC
TRBV2,TRBD2,NA,TRBJ2-2,CASSVAGAVGELFF,TGTGCCAGCAGTGTAGCGGGAGCGGTCGGGGAGCTGTTTTTT
TRBV6-5,NA,NA,TRBJ2-1,CASNRAESSYNEQFF,TGTGCCAGCAACAGAGCGGAGAGCTCCTACAATGAGCAGTTCTTC
TRBV30,TRBD1,NA,TRBJ2-7,CAWSLDRGLYEQYF,TGTGCCTGGAGCCTGGACAGGGGGCTGTACGAGCAGTACTTC
TRBV6-5,TRBD1,NA,TRBJ1-2,CASKLGTDVYGYTF,TGTGCCAGCAAATTGGGGACAGACGTCTATGGCTACACCTTC
TRBV11-2,TRBD2,few,TRBJ2-1,CASRLAGVGNEQFF,TGTGCCAGCCGACTAGCGGGAGTGGGGAATGAGCAGTTCTTC
TRBV19,TRBD1,NA,TRBJ2-7,CASTGQGSEQYF,TGTGCCAGTACGGGACAGGGGAGCGAGCAGTACTTC
TRBV5-1,NA,NA,TRBJ2-5,CASSATVPQETQYF,TGCGCCAGCAGCGCCACAGTTCCCCAAGAGACCCAGTACTTC
TRBV6-6,TRBD1,once,TRBJ1-3,CASSKSTGAGNTIYF,TGTGCCAGCAGTAAATCGACAGGGGCTGGAAACACCATATATTTT